This is a list of T cell receptor beta chains from one sample in a study of T cell repertoires in cytomegalovirus infection. Their specific antigens are unknown. TCRdb itself ran the reads through MiXCR, one entry per CDR3 protein. Of hundreds of thousands of distinct CDR3 sequences listed, approximately 32% are singletons. Source: cultured CD8+ T cells from PBMCs, taken from culture after CMV antigen stimulation. These receptors came from a human donor in good health (CMV status not recorded). Some clones in this sample may be carry-over from other donors' samples. Each CDR3 is given without its conserved first and last residue.

TRBV6-1,TRBJ1-6,ASTPYTGTGAPLH
TRBV4-3,TRBJ2-2,ASSQGEFAGELF
TRBV4-1,TRBJ1-1,ASSQGQGMNTEAF
TRBV7-2,TRBJ2-5,ASTNSRGDFTQY
TRBV29-1,TRBJ1-1,SVWRTGVDTEAF
TRBV5-5,TRBJ1-4,ASSGTGNEKLF
TRBV6-1,TRBJ1-5,ASSGPVGGNQPQH
TRBV4-1,TRBJ1-5,ASSQGDRATQPQH
TRBV7-9,TRBJ2-5,ASSADRETTLETQY
TRBV19,TRBJ2-3,ASSIRADSSTDTQY
TRBV14,TRBJ2-1,ASSQVGRGLSSYNEQF
TRBV10-3,TRBJ2-1,AISERLAGDNEQF
TRBV11-2,TRBJ2-5,ASSSGRGAWY
TRBV5-1,TRBJ1-1,ASTWEVNTEAF
TRBV7-9,TRBJ2-1,ASSLSGLGYNEQF
TRBV27,TRBJ2-5,ASSFVAHQETQY
TRBV12-5,TRBJ1-1,ASVRDGENTEAF
TRBV6-2/TRBV6-3,TRBJ2-7,ASSYSMTRPDSYEQY